This T cell receptor beta chain was recovered during a study of blood T cells in healthy people across ages (dated by TCRdb to about 2015). A note on the overall study: Template switching captured roughly one uniquely barcoded TCR beta cDNA molecule per two T cells in model experiments. Using deep sequencing normalized with unique cDNA molecular identifiers, the study measured how TCR beta repertoire diversity changes with age. To avoid experimental bias, donors of different ages were randomly spread across the sequencing lanes. The study analyzed two additional independent replicas of 1 million unique cDNA reads from the same blood draw for two donors, one aged 18 to 30 and one aged 80 or older. The donors were divided into four age groups: young (average around 16 years), middle-aged (approximately 39), aged (about 61) and long-lived (about 90).

On this clonotype: No cognate antigen has been identified for it. No qualities accompany the bases; no much larger clone lies one base away.

Library prep was done by 5' RACE. TCRdb lists the instrument as Illumina HiSeq 2500. The second PCR ran for roughly 7 to 11 cycles and used a J-beta primer mix along with a sample-barcoded 5' primer. A unique molecular identifier was introduced onto each TCR beta cDNA molecule by a template-switch 5' adaptor carrying 12 random nucleotides. Each sample yielded at least 2.5 million CDR3-containing paired-end reads. First-strand cDNA synthesis was performed from all RNA using the Mint cDNA synthesis kit, with priming by a TRBC-specific oligonucleotide. All cDNA was treated with uracil-DNA glycosylase and then went through a first 18-cycle PCR with the universal primers M1SS and BC2_uni_R. The original pipeline was this. Each sample was normalized by randomly selecting 1 million high-quality reads, each carrying a distinct molecular identifier. Instead of being binned into consensus sequences, reads that shared molecular identifiers were thrown out. MiTCR, with a Q25 quality threshold and the strictest error-elimination algorithm, was used for CDR3 identification, clonotype clustering and error correction. Lower-bound total TCR beta diversity was estimated with a nonparametric unseen species model using Euler transformation. The public reads were reprocessed in TCRdb via fastp at Q25 and MiXCR, keeping in-frame beta chains. Every entry covers one CDR3 protein and lists the most common genes and DNA from its rows. None of the V and J calls come from the authors' own analysis; TCRdb made them. The sample has about 1.5 million distinct CDR3 sequences on record, 42% of them singletons. Together, the top ten hold more than 4% of the sample.

Overall study outcomes, separate from this receptor: Donor CMV infection status was unknown, potentially confounding age-related changes in expanded clonotypes. There was a strong correlation between observed TCR beta diversity and the percentage of naive T cells measured by flow cytometry. Observed TCR beta diversity per million T cells fell roughly linearly with age, and a significant reduction was already apparent by age about 36. Estimates of total diversity based on one million sequenced T cells were regarded as lower bounds and as underestimates. Conclusive comparison of naive and antigen-experienced compartments was prevented by the profiling of bulk unsorted PBMCs. Compared with the aged group, the long-lived group had more naive CD4+ T cells, fewer expanded clones and increased TCR diversity, a pattern suggesting age selection.

The germline V gene (reference sequence) gives CDR1 as MNHNY and CDR2 as SVGAGI. Trimming takes 9 bases from V and 6 bases from J, and the germline ends sit 10 bases apart. The CDR3 covers 11 residues, taking in both the cysteine and the phenylalanine. Only the CDR3 DNA is retained, 33 bases long and in frame from the first base. The donors were roughly 39 Caucasian individuals from Russia, aged roughly 6 to 100 years, who were systemically healthy. Each donor gave 8 to 10 milliliters of peripheral blood, collected into EDTA-treated Vacutainer tubes. Ficoll-Paque density-gradient centrifugation was used to isolate PBMCs, with at least 6.5 million per sample. Trizol reagent was used to extract total RNA from the PBMCs, yielding at least 5.5 micrograms per sample. The percentages of naive CD45RAhigh/CD27high T cells were determined by flow cytometry on a PBMC aliquot from every donor.

Recombination joined TRBV6-6 with TRBJ2-3; the D gene cannot be named for sure. The sample was blood. This TCR was recovered from a young woman in good health. The bases are TGTGCCAGTAAAATCGGGGATACGCAGTATTTT. Translated, this is CASKIGDTQYF.